This entry features one TCR beta chain sequence. This specimen belongs to a study of blood T cell repertoires in COVID-19. On the study more broadly: PBMCs, B-cell-depleted T cells, or T cells provided the cDNA or gDNA that made up the material.

The CDR3 is 14 residues long. The V segment lost 5 bases and the J segment 4 bases; nucleotides outside the gene matches: 7. Looked up from germline, CDR1 is MNHEY and CDR2 is SVGAGI. Authors' data handling: Amplification from reference gene primers served as the basis for estimated nucleated cell counts. Generated by immunoSEQ multiplex PCR, the TCRdb table keeps only in-frame clones and is missing some. Clone size and the V and J calls come from that table; the DNA yielded D and trimming. This table holds under 200,000 clones, 84% found once. The sequenced material came from peripheral blood. The TCR was taken from a man between 18 and 35 years old with active or convalescent COVID-19. V gene TRBV6-5 combines with J gene TRBJ1-2; 7 nucleotides line up with TRBD1. The CDR3 coding sequence is TGTGCCAGCAGTACCTTATGGGACAGCTATGGCTACACCTTC. It is translated as CASSTLWDSYGYTF.